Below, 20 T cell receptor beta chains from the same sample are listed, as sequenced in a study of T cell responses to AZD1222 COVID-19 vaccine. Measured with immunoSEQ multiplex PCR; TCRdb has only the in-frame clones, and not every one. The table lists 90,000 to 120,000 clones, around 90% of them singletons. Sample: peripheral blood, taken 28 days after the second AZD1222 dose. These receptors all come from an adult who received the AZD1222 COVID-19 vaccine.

The CDR3 DNA reads TGTGCCACCAGCAGAGATGGACTCGGCACAGATACGCAGTATTTT. Residues: CATSRDGLGTDTQYF. The V and J genes are TRBV15 and TRBJ2-3; perhaps TRBD2 as D (5 bases). The germline V gene has CDR1 LNHNV and CDR2 YYDKDF (reference sequence). Trimming took off 0 bases at V and 1 base at J, with 8 bases between the two ends. The CDR3 extends over 15 amino acids. Using reference TRBV15 and TRBJ2-3 for the parts outside the CDR3, the full variable domain is DAMVIQNPRYQVTQFGKPVTLSCSQTLNHNVMYWYQQKSSQAPKLLFHYYDKDFNNEADTPDNFQSRRPNTSFCFLDIRSPGLGDTAMYLCATSRDGLGTDTQYFGPGTRLTVL.

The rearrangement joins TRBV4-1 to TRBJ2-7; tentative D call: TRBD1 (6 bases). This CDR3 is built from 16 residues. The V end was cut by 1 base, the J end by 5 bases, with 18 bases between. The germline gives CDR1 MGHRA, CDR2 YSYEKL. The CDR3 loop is CASSQGQGPQSDEQYF. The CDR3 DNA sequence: TGCGCCAGCAGCCAAGGTCAGGGGCCTCAGTCGGACGAGCAGTACTTC.

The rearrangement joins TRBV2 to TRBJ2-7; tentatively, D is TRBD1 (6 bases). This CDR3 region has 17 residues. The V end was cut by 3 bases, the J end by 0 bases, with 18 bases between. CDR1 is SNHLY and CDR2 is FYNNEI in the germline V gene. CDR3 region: CASSDDMDRQSSYEQYF. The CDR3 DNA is TGTGCCAGCAGTGATGACATGGACAGACAAAGCTCCTACGAGCAGTACTTC.

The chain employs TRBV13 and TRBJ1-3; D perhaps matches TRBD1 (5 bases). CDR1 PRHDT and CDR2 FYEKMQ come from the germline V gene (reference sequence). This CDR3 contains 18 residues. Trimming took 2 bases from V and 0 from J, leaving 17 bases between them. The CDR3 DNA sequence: TGTGCCAGCAGCTTAATACCCTCAGGGCCCAGCTCTGGAAACACCATATATTTT. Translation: CASSLIPSGPSSGNTIYF.

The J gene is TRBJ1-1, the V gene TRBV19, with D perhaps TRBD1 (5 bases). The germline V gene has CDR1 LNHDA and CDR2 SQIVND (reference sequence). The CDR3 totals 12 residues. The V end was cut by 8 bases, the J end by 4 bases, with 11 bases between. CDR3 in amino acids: CASLTGGTEAFF. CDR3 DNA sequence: TGTGCCAGTCTGACCGGGGGCACTGAAGCTTTCTTT.

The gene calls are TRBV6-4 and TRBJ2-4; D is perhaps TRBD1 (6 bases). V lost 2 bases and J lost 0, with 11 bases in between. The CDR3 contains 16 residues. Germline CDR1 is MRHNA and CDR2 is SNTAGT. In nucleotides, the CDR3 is TGTGCCAGCAGTGACGTTCAGGGGCTAGCCAAAAACATTCAGTACTTC. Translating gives CASSDVQGLAKNIQYF.

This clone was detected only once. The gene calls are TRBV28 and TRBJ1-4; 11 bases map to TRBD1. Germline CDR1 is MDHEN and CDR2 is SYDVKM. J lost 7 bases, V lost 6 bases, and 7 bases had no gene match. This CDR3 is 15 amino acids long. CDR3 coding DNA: TGTGCCAGCAGCCAAGGAGGGACAGGGGGTGAAAAACTGTTTTTT. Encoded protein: CASSQGGTGGEKLFF.

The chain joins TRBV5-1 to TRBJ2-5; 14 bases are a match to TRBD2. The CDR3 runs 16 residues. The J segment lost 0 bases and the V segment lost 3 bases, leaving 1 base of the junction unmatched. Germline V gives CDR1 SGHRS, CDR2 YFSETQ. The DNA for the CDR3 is TGCGCCAGCAGCTGGACTAGCGGGGGGAACCAAGAGACCCAGTACTTC. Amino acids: CASSWTSGGNQETQYF.

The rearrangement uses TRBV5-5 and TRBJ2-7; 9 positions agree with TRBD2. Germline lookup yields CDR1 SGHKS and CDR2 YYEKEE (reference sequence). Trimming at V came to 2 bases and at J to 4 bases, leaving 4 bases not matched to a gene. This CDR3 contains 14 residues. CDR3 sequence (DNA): TGTGCCAGCAGCTTTGGAGCGGGGGGTTACGAGCAGTACTTC. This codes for CASSFGAGGYEQYF.

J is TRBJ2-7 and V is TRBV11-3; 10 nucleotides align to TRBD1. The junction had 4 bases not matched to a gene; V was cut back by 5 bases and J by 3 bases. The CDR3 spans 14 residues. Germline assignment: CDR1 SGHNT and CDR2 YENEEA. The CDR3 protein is CASSPGDRGYEQYF. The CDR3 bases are TGTGCCAGCAGCCCGGGGGACAGGGGCTACGAGCAGTACTTC.

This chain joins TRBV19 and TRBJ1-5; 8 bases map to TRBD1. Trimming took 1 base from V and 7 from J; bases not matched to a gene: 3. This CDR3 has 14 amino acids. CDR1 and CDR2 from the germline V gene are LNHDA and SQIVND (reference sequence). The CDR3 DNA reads TGTGCCAGTAGTATAGTAGACAGGGGCCAGCCCCAGCATTTT. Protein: CASSIVDRGQPQHF.

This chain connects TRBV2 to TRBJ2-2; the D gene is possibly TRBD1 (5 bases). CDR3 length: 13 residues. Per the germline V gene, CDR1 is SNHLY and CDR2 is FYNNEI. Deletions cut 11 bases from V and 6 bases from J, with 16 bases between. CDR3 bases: TGTGCCCGCTTATTAGGGGTTGCCGGGGAGCTGTTTTTT. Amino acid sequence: CARLLGVAGELFF.

The CDR3: CASSSGTKVFF. The CDR3 DNA reads as TGTGCCAGCAGTTCCGGGACAAAGGTGTTTTTT. The chain links TRBV2 to TRBJ1-4; perhaps TRBD1 as D (6 bases). CDR3 length: 11 amino acids. V shed 5 bases and J shed 15 bases, with 13 bases lying between them. In germline, CDR1 is SNHLY, CDR2 FYNNEI.

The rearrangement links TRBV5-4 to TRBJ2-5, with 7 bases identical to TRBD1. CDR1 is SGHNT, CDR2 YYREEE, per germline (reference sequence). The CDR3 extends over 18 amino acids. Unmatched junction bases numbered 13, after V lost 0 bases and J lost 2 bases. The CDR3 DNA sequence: TGTGCCAGCAGCTTGGGCCCGAGGGGGCAGGGTTTACAAGAGACCCAGTACTTC. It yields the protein CASSLGPRGQGLQETQYF.

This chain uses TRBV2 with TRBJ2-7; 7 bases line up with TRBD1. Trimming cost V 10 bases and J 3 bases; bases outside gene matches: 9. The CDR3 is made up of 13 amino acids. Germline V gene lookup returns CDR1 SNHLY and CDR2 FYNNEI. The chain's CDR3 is CANRQGGHYEQYF. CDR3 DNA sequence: TGTGCCAACCGACAGGGTGGGCACTACGAGCAGTACTTC.

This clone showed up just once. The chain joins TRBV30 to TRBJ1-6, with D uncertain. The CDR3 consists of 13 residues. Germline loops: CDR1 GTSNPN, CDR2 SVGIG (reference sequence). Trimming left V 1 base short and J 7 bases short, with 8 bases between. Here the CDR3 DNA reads TGTGCCTGGAGTGGCAGCATCAATTCACCCCTCCACTTT. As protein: CAWSGSINSPLHF.

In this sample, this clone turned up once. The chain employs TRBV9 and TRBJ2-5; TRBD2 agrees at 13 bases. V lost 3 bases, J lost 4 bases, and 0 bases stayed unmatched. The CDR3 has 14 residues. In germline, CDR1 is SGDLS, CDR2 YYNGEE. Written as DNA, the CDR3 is TGTGCCAGCAGCGGACTAGCGGGAGGAGAGACCCAGTACTTC. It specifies CASSGLAGGETQYF.

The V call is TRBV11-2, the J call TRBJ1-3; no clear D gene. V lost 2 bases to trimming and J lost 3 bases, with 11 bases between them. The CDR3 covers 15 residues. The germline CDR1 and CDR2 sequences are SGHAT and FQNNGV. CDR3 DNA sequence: TGTGCCAGCAGCTTAATCGTGGCGGTTGGAAACACCATATATTTT. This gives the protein CASSLIVAVGNTIYF.

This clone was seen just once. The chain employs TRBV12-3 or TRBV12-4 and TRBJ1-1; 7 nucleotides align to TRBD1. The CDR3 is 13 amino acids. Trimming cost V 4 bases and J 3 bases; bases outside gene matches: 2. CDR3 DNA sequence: TGTGCCAGCAGTTACGGACAGGACACTGAAGCTTTCTTT. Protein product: CASSYGQDTEAFF.

The CDR3 region has the DNA TGTGCCAGCAGTGATGACAGGGGGACTAATGAAAAACTGTTTTTT. Protein product: CASSDDRGTNEKLFF. The chain combines TRBV6-1 with TRBJ1-4; 9 bases match TRBD1. V dropped 3 bases and J dropped 2; count of bases not matched to a gene: 1. Per the germline V gene, CDR1 is MNHNS and CDR2 is SASEGT. The CDR3 covers 15 residues.